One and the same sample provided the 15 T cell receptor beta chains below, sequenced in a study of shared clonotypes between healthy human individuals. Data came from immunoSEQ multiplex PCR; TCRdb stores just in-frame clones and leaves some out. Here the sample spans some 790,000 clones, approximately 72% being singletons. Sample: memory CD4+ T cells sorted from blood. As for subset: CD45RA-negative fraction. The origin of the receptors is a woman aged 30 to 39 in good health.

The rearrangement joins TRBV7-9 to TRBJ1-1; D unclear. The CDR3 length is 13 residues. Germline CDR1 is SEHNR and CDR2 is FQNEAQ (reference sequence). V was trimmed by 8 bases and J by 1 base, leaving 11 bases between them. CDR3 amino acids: CASYFERNTEAFF. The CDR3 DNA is TGTGCCAGCTACTTCGAGAGGAACACTGAAGCTTTCTTT.

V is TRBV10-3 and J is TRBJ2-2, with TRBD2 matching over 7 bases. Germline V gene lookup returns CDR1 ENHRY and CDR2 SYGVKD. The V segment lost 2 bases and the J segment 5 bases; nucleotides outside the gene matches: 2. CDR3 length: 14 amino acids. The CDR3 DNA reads TGTGCCATCAGTGAGGCTAGCGGTACCGGGGAGCTGTTTTTT. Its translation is CAISEASGTGELFF.

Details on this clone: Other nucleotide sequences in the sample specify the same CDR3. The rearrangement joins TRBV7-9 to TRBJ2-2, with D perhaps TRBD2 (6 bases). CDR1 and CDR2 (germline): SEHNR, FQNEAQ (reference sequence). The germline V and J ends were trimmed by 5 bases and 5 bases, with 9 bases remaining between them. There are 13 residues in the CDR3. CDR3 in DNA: TGTGCCAGCAGCCCGGAGGGGACCGGGGAGCTGTTTTTT. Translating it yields CASSPEGTGELFF.

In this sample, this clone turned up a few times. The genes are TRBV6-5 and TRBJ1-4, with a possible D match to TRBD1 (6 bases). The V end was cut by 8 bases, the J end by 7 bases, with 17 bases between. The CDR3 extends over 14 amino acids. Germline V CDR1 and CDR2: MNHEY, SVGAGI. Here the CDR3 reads CASGGGGRGEKLFF. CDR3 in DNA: TGTGCCAGCGGTGGGGGGGGCCGAGGTGAAAAACTGTTTTTT.

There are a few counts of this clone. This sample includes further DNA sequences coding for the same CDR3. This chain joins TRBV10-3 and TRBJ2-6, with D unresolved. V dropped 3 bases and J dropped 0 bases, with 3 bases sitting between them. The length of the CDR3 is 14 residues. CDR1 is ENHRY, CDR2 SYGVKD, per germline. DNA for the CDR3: TGTGCCATCAGTGAAAACTCTGGGGCCAACGTCCTGACTTTC. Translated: CAISENSGANVLTF.

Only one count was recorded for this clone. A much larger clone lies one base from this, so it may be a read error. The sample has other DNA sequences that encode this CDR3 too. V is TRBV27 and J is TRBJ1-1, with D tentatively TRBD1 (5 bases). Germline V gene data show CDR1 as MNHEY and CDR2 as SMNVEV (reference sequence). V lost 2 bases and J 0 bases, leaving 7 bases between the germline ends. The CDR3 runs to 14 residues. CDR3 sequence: CASSLQGMNTEAFF. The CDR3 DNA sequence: TGTGCCAGCAGTTTACAGGGAATGAACACTGAAGCTTTCTTT.

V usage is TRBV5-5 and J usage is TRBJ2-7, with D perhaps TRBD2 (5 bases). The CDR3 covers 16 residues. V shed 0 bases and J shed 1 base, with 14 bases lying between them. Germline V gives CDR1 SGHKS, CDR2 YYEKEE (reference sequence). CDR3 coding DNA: TGTGCCAGCAGCTTGGTGGGGAGCAAGGGTTCCTACGAGCAGTACTTC. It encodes CASSLVGSKGSYEQYF.

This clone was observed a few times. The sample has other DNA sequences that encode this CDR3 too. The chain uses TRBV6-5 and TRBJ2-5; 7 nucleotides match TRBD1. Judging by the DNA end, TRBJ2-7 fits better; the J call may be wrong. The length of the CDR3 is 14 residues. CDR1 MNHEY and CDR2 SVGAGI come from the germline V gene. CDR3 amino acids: CASSFTGDPYEQYF. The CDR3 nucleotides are TGTGCCAGCAGCTTCACAGGGGACCCCTACGAGCAGTACTTC.

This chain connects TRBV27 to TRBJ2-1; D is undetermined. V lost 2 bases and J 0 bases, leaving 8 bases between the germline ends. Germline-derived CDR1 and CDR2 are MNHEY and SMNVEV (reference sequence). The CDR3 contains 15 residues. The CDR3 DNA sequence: TGTGCCAGCAGTTTACGGTCATACTCCTACAATGAGCAGTTCTTC. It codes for CASSLRSYSYNEQFF.

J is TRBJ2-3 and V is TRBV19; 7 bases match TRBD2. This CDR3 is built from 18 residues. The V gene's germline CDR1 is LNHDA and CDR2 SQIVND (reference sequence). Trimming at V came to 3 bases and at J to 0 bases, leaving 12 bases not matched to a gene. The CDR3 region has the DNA TGTGCCAGTAGTATGATCCCCGAGTCTAGCGGCAGCACAGATACGCAGTATTTT. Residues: CASSMIPESSGSTDTQYF.

The CDR3 DNA sequence: TGTGCCAGCAGCTTACGGGACACACTTTCTGGGGCCAACGTCCTGACTTTC. It yields the protein CASSLRDTLSGANVLTF. This chain uses TRBV7-3 with TRBJ2-6, with TRBD1 as a possible D gene (6 bases). The CDR3 consists of 17 residues. V lost 2 bases and J 1 base, leaving 12 bases between the germline ends. Per germline, CDR1 SGHTA and CDR2 FQGTGA.

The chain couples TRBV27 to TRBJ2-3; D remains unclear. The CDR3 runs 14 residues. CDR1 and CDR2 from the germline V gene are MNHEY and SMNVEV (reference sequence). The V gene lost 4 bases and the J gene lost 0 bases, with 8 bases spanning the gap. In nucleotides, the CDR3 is TGTGCCAGCAGTTCCCTAAGTAGCACAGATACGCAGTATTTT. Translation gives CASSSLSSTDTQYF.

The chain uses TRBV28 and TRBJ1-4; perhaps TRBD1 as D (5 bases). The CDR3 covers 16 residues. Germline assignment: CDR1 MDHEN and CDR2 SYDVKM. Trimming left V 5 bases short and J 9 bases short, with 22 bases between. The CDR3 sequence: CASSAPRGPNMKKLFF. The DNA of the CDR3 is TGTGCCAGCAGTGCCCCCCGGGGCCCAAACATGAAAAAACTGTTTTTT.

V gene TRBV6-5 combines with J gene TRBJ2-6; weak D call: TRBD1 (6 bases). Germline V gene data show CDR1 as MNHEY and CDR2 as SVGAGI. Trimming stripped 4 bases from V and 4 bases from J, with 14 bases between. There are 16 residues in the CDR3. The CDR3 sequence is CASSLQGFGGANVLTF. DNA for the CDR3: TGTGCCAGCAGTTTACAGGGTTTCGGAGGGGCCAACGTCCTGACTTTC.

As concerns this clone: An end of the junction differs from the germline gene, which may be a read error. CDR3 amino acids: CASLEPNIGELFF. CDR3 in DNA: TGTGCCAGCCTGGAACCGAACATCGGGGAGCTGTTTTTT. The chain joins TRBV28 to TRBJ2-2, with D unclear. Looked up from germline, CDR1 is MDHEN and CDR2 is SYDVKM. The CDR3 is made up of 13 amino acids.